This T cell receptor (beta chain) came from a study of immune heterogeneity within non-small cell lung tumors. For the TCR beta CDR3, multiplex PCR with 32 V and 13 J primers performed the amplification. TCRdb reanalysed the multiplex PCR reads using MiXCR and keeps one entry per CDR3 protein. The sample includes fewer than 15,000 distinct CDR3 sequences, 22% of them seen just once. Germline V gives CDR1 GTSNPN, CDR2 SVGIG (reference sequence). This CDR3 has 13 residues. V was pared by 6 bases and J by 10 bases, with 6 bases of the junction left unmatched. Bulk tumor genomic DNA was the template, and each sample received roughly 590 ng. Several far-apart biopsies were taken per primary tumor during surgery. Patients underwent curative surgery for non-small cell lung cancer (untreated and newly diagnosed).

The V call is TRBV30, the J call TRBJ2-1, with TRBD2 identical over 13 bases. Source material: lung tumor tissue. This TCR was recovered from a man in his 60s with non-small cell lung cancer. The CDR3 is CACVGLAGDEQFF. The CDR3 coding sequence is TGTGCCTGCGTCGGACTAGCGGGAGACGAGCAGTTCTTC. The whole variable domain, remainder taken from reference TRBV30 and TRBJ2-1, is SQTIHQWPATLVQPVGSPLSLECTVEGTSNPNLYWYRQAAGRGLQLLFYSVGIGQISSEVPQNLSASRPQDRQFILSSKKLLLSDSGFYLCACVGLAGDEQFFGPGTRLTVL.